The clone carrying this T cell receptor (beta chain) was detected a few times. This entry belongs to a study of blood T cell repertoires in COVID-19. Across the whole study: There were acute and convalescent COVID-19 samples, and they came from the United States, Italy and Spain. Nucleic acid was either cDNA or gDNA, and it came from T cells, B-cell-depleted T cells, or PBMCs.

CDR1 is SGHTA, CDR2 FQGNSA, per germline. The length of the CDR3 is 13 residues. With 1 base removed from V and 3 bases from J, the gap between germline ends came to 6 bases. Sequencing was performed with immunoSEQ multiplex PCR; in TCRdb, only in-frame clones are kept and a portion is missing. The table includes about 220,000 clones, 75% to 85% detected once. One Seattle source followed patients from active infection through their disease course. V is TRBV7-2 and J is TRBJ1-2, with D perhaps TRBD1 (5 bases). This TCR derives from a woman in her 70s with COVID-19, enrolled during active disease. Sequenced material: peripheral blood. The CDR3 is CASSLVGDYGYTF. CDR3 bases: TGTGCCAGCAGCTTAGTAGGGGACTATGGCTACACCTTC.